Each of the 22 T cell receptor beta chains below was sequenced from the same sample in a study of CD8 T cells in ankylosing spondylitis (TCRdb year 2017). Libraries came from 5' RACE. Sequencer: Illumina HiSeq 2500. TCRdb ran its own pipeline on the public reads, namely fastp trimming at Q25 and MiXCR clone calling, and kept in-frame beta chains. Identical CDR3 proteins give one entry, which carries the most common genes and DNA. Counted in this sample were hundreds of thousands of distinct CDR3 sequences; roughly 8.6% of them appeared once. Jointly, the top ten make up under 7.5% of the sample. The sample comprised blood, either unsorted or a sorted T cell fraction (not recorded which). These TCRs come from a male donor with ankylosing spondylitis or in good health (not recorded which).

The V and J genes are TRBV9 and TRBJ1-5, with D tentatively TRBD1 (6 bases). This CDR3 has 15 residues. Per germline, CDR1 SGDLS and CDR2 YYNGEE. V dropped 4 bases and J dropped 0 bases, with 11 bases sitting between them. The CDR3 region is CASSPQGFSNQPQHF. The CDR3 nucleotides read TGTGCCAGCAGCCCACAGGGTTTTAGCAATCAGCCCCAGCATTTT.

This clonotype came up many times. The chain carries TRBV9 and TRBJ1-4; 7 bases match TRBD1. The junction had 9 bases not matched to a gene; V was cut back by 3 bases and J by 4 bases. Germline CDR1 SGDLS, CDR2 YYNGEE. This CDR3 has 16 residues. CDR3 in DNA: TGTGCCAGCAGCGGGGGGACCGCAGGGGGTAATGAAAAACTGTTTTTT. This encodes CASSGGTAGGNEKLFF.

This clonotype occurred a few times. CDR3 coding DNA: TGTGCCATCCGCTCCTATAATTCACCCCTCCACTTT. Translated: CAIRSYNSPLHF. This rearrangement joins TRBV6-5 to TRBJ1-6; D not certain. This CDR3 is built from 12 residues. The V end was cut by 10 bases, the J end by 0 bases, with 4 bases between. Germline lookup yields CDR1 MNHEY and CDR2 SVGAGI.

Here the CDR3 DNA reads TGTGCCAGTAGCCCCACCGGGACCCATGAAGCTTTCTTT. This codes for CASSPTGTHEAFF. This chain connects TRBV19 to TRBJ1-1, with D perhaps TRBD1 (5 bases). Trimming pared 6 bases from V and 7 bases from J, leaving 15 bases between. The CDR3 consists of 13 residues. CDR1 and CDR2 from the germline V gene are LNHDA and SQIVND (reference sequence).

This clonotype was counted between two and nine times. The V call is TRBV4-1, the J call TRBJ1-6, with a tentative D call TRBD1 (6 bases). The CDR3 consists of 16 residues. The V end lost 0 bases, the J end lost 8 bases, and 14 bases lay between the germline ends. Germline V lookup: CDR1 MGHRA, CDR2 YSYEKL. In DNA form, the CDR3 reads TGCGCCAGCAGCCAAGAGTCAGGGGCACTCCATTCACCCCTCCACTTT. Amino acids: CASSQESGALHSPLHF.

This clonotype was picked up many times. CDR3 protein: CASSPMGIGNEKLFF. The CDR3 coding sequence is TGTGCCAGCAGTCCCATGGGTATCGGTAATGAAAAACTGTTTTTT. The chain employs TRBV12-3 or TRBV12-4 and TRBJ1-4; D ambiguous. This CDR3 is 15 amino acids long. Between the trimmed V and J ends, which lost 5 bases and 4 bases, there was a span of 14 bases.

This clonotype was counted at least ten times. This rearrangement joins TRBV7-3 to TRBJ2-6; tentatively, D is TRBD1 (5 bases). The CDR3 extends over 17 amino acids. Germline V gives CDR1 SGHTA, CDR2 FQGTGA. Trimming removed 5 bases at V and 4 bases at J, with 18 bases between. The CDR3 sequence: CASSLDSSSRGANVLTF. The CDR3 DNA sequence: TGTGCCAGCAGCCTCGACAGTTCCTCTCGAGGGGCCAACGTCCTGACTTTC.

There are a few counts of this clonotype. The V call is TRBV12-3 or TRBV12-4, the J call TRBJ1-1; D call uncertain. This CDR3 has 11 residues. Trimming took off 5 bases at V and 8 bases at J, with 9 bases between the two ends. The CDR3 DNA follows: TGTGCCAGCAGTATGGACCTCGAAGCTTTCTTT. Its translation: CASSMDLEAFF.

The chain employs TRBV29-1 and TRBJ2-2; D is perhaps TRBD2 (5 bases). The CDR3 runs to 14 residues. V lost 7 bases and J 5 bases, leaving 17 bases between the germline ends. Germline lookup yields CDR1 SQVTM and CDR2 ANQGSEA. In DNA, the CDR3 is TGCAGCGGTTTCCGACGAGGGAATACCGGGGAGCTGTTTTTT. Protein product: CSGFRRGNTGELFF.

In this sample, this clonotype turned up many times. This chain links TRBV10-3 with TRBJ2-2; 9 nucleotides align to TRBD1. The CDR3 consists of 14 residues. V lost 7 bases, J lost 8 bases, and 8 bases stayed unmatched. Germline-derived CDR1 and CDR2 are ENHRY and SYGVKD. The CDR3: CAINTGQGGGELFF. The DNA for the CDR3 is TGTGCCATCAATACGGGACAGGGAGGAGGGGAGCTGTTTTTT.

This clonotype was seen a handful of times. J is TRBJ2-3 and V is TRBV4-3, with D hard to call. Germline V gene lookup returns CDR1 LGHNA and CDR2 YSLEER. Trimming pared 1 base from V and 4 bases from J, leaving 9 bases between. The CDR3 consists of 14 residues. CDR3 coding DNA: TGCGCCAGCAGCCAAGTCGAAAGTCCAGATACGCAGTATTTT. Residues: CASSQVESPDTQYF.

This clonotype occurred many times. J is TRBJ2-3 and V is TRBV11-3; D might be TRBD1 (5 bases). Germline V gene lookup returns CDR1 SGHNT and CDR2 YENEEA. The V and J ends lost 5 bases and 4 bases respectively, with 13 bases between them. The CDR3 extends over 14 amino acids. The CDR3, as DNA: TGTGCCAGCAGCAAGGGGTCTGGGCCAGATACGCAGTATTTT. Translated: CASSKGSGPDTQYF. Full variable domain (remainder filled in from reference TRBV11-3 and TRBJ2-3): EAGVVQSPRYKIIEKKQPVAFWCNPISGHNTLYWYLQNLGQGPELLIRYENEEAVDDSQLPKDRFSAERLKGVDSTLKIQPAELGDSAVYLCASSKGSGPDTQYFGPGTRLTVL.

This clonotype was seen many times. J is TRBJ2-2 and V is TRBV11-2; D is undetermined. The CDR3 loop spans 13 amino acids. V gave up 3 bases and J gave up 3 bases, with 5 bases separating them. Germline CDR1 is SGHAT and CDR2 is FQNNGV. The DNA for the CDR3 is TGTGCCAGCAGCTTCGGCTACACCGGGGAGCTGTTTTTT. As protein: CASSFGYTGELFF.

This clonotype was detected ten times or more. CDR3 sequence (DNA): TGCAGTGCTAGAGCACCCGGGACTCGGGGCACAGATACGCAGTATTTT. It encodes CSARAPGTRGTDTQYF. The chain uses TRBV20-1 and TRBJ2-3; TRBD2 is a possible D gene (6 bases). The V gene lost 1 base and the J gene lost 1 base, with 15 bases spanning the gap. CDR3 length: 16 residues. Germline CDR1 is DFQATT and CDR2 is SNEGSKA (reference sequence).

This clonotype has ten or more counts. The chain couples TRBV12-3 or TRBV12-4 to TRBJ2-1, with D possibly matching TRBD2 (6 bases). Trimming took 5 bases from V and 6 from J, leaving 26 bases between them. The length of the CDR3 is 18 residues. Here the CDR3 reads CASSPWDFQQISLNEQFF. As DNA, the CDR3 is TGTGCCAGCAGTCCTTGGGACTTTCAACAGATCTCTCTCAATGAGCAGTTCTTC.

This chain links TRBV7-2 with TRBJ1-6; no reliable D call. The CDR3 totals 14 residues. Germline lookup yields CDR1 SGHTA and CDR2 FQGNSA. The ends were cut back, 6 bases at V and 6 bases at J, with 12 bases in the middle. CDR3 nucleotides: TGTGCCAGCAGGTTGGAGGGAATTAATTCACCCCTCCACTTT. It specifies CASRLEGINSPLHF.

In this sample, this clonotype turned up many times. J is TRBJ1-5 and V is TRBV6-1, with TRBD1 as a possible D gene (6 bases). Germline V CDR1 and CDR2: MNHNS, SASEGT. This CDR3 has 16 amino acids. Between the trimmed V and J ends, which lost 8 bases and 2 bases, there was a span of 19 bases. The CDR3 spells CASRPGGALGNQPQHF. CDR3 in DNA: TGTGCCAGCCGCCCTGGGGGGGCCCTGGGCAATCAGCCCCAGCATTTT.

This clonotype was counted only a few times. This chain joins TRBV30 and TRBJ1-1, with D maybe TRBD1 (5 bases). In germline, CDR1 is GTSNPN, CDR2 SVGIG (reference sequence). V gave up 6 bases and J gave up 1 base, with 12 bases separating them. The CDR3 is 13 amino acids. CDR3 coding DNA: TGTGCCTGCGCACCCGGGGCGAACACTGAAGCTTTCTTT. Translation: CACAPGANTEAFF.

The chain couples TRBV20-1 to TRBJ2-5; D tentatively fits TRBD1 or TRBD2 (6 bases each). V dropped 3 bases and J dropped 5 bases, with 19 bases sitting between them. This CDR3 has 15 amino acids. The V gene's germline CDR1 is DFQATT and CDR2 SNEGSKA (reference sequence). The CDR3 protein is CSASTLTGAKETQYF. The CDR3 bases are TGCAGTGCTAGTACCCTCACGGGGGCGAAGGAGACCCAGTACTTC.

The rearrangement uses TRBV30 and TRBJ1-2, with D possibly matching TRBD1 (6 bases). V dropped 4 bases and J dropped 7 bases, with 16 bases sitting between them. The CDR3 is made up of 13 amino acids. Looked up from germline, CDR1 is GTSNPN and CDR2 is SVGIG (reference sequence). The CDR3 sequence is CAWTLTGRLGYTF. CDR3 coding DNA: TGTGCCTGGACCCTCACAGGGCGGCTTGGCTACACCTTC.

This clonotype was counted many times. The V and J genes are TRBV19 and TRBJ1-5; 10 nucleotides align to TRBD1. Unmatched junction bases numbered 5, after V lost 4 bases and J lost 8 bases. Germline loops: CDR1 LNHDA, CDR2 SQIVND (reference sequence). This CDR3 has 14 amino acids. The CDR3 nucleotides are TGTGCCAGTAGTACCCGGGACAGGGGCGAGCCCCAGCATTTT. Its protein product is CASSTRDRGEPQHF.

This clonotype was counted at least ten times. The J gene is TRBJ2-1, the V gene TRBV14, with 8 positions matching TRBD1. The CDR3 totals 14 residues. The germline gives CDR1 SGHDN, CDR2 FVKESK. V was clipped by 0 bases and J by 8 bases; unmatched bases: 3. CDR3 sequence reads: CASSQEDRAHEQFF. The CDR3 bases are TGTGCCAGCAGCCAAGAGGACAGGGCCCATGAGCAGTTCTTC.